What follows is one T cell receptor beta chain and its context. Its antigen is currently not known. There are no base qualities to consult, and no much larger clone falls within one base. This sample stems from a study of STAT3 mutations in large granular lymphocyte leukemia (dated by TCRdb to between 2019 and 2020). Looking at the study overall: Canonical activating STAT3 mutations were detected in roughly half of the longitudinally sequenced T-LGLL patients. As controls, the study also included longitudinal sequencing of two patients with natural killer LGL leukemia. On average, sequencing was done at 3 to 4 time points per patient, with the number of samplings ranging from 2 to 8. From an initial cohort of approximately 220 LGL patients, 15 to 20 representative T-LGLL cases were chosen for longitudinal sequencing of TCRbeta and STAT3. More than half of T-LGLL patients received one or more immunosuppressive therapy regimens, with hematologic response in less than 50% of those treated. Patients with T-cell large granular lymphocyte leukemia underwent serial deep sequencing of TCRbeta CDR3 and STAT3 to reconstruct clonal hierarchy and dynamics.

The paper's findings and limits, for the study overall: The linking of therapy response to changes in TCR clonal burden was complicated by variable intervals between samplings and differing treatment regimens. Because no samples were available when a clone first appeared, clonal expansion was inferred from samplings taken at other points. In several patients, dominant TCR clone burden exceeded STAT3 mutant burden, suggesting STAT3 mutation arose secondarily within a pre-expanded clone. Every T-LGLL patient showed at least one immunodominant TCRbeta clonotype, and about half showed multiple immunodominant subclonotypes. Since codominant clonotypes persisted in some patients, a small but highly pathogenic clone may have gone undetected. TCR clonotype switching after therapy was seen in about 35% of the 18 patients, with all newly emerging clones being STAT3 wild type.

The same DNA, extracted from blood mononuclear cells, served for both the TCR sequencing and the STAT3 sequencing. TCRbeta libraries were sequenced on an Illumina MiSeq, and an average of roughly 41,000 productive templates per sample was obtained. Using multiplex PCR amplification, the immunoSEQ assay generated the TCRbeta CDR3 libraries. The authors' pipeline ran thus. Following a previously defined approach, repertoire diversity was calculated, and values close to 0 point to extremely monoclonal samples. Here the immuneACCESS table is served through TCRdb, limited to in-frame sequences with V and J called. Missing clones are a known gap in these copies; in checked studies unresolved V genes cover under half, and the rest lacks a known reason. V and J calls and clone size are given by that table; D and trimming were obtained from the DNA. Counted in this sample were under 15,000 clones; about nine tenths of them appeared once. Of the sample, approximately 31% falls within the top ten clones.

Trimming at the junction amounts to 1 base on V and 1 base on J, and the germline ends lie 13 bases apart. From a lookup of the germline V gene (reference sequence), CDR1 and CDR2 are PRHDT and FYEKMQ. Spanning cysteine to phenylalanine, the CDR3 consists of 16 amino acids. Only CDR3 DNA is held: 48 bases, read in frame from base 1. The chain is assembled from TRBV13 and TRBJ1-1, with a weak D call of TRBD1 (5 bases match). The source is a middle-aged man with T-cell large granular lymphocyte leukemia. Some clones in this sample may be carry-over from other donors' samples. The age is the age at diagnosis. Input material: peripheral blood mononuclear cells. The CDR3 is CASSLDGRGPNTEAFF. Read as DNA, the sequence is TGTGCCAGCAGCTTAGACGGAAGGGGACCGAACACTGAAGCTTTCTTT.